The rows below give T cell receptor beta chains drawn from one sample of a study of CD8 T cells in ankylosing spondylitis. MiXCR, run by TCRdb on the 5' RACE reads, gives a single entry per CDR3 protein. The data contain around 150,000 distinct CDR3 sequences, roughly 18% of them singletons. Sample: blood, either unsorted or a sorted T cell fraction (not recorded which). The receptor set was obtained from a male donor with ankylosing spondylitis or in good health (not recorded which). The CDR3 runs from the conserved cysteine through the conserved F or W. The order of the fields is CDR3 length, V gene, CDR3 protein.

length: 16
V: TRBV5-1
CDR3: CASSLDSSGAYNEQFF

length: 14
V: TRBV5-1
CDR3: CASSGGGATDTQYF

length: 14
V: TRBV24-1
CDR3: CATSDSDIWETQYF

length: 17
V: TRBV5-4
CDR3: CAPRRADFLLVRETLHF

length: 16
V: TRBV7-6
CDR3: CASSLNGYSMNTEAFF

length: 15
V: TRBV27
CDR3: CASSLLPGQGNEQYF

length: 16
V: TRBV23-1
CDR3: CASSQFGDTSYNEQFF

length: 11
V: TRBV10-3
CDR3: CAISVTGEQYF

length: 24
V: TRBV20-1
CDR3: CSARDIPGASSGTSGRDAYNEQFF

length: 19
V: TRBV4-2
CDR3: CASSQDLGVRRKVYNEQFF

length: 15
V: TRBV2
CDR3: CASSPSSSGANVLTF

length: 15
V: TRBV14
CDR3: CASSQMTAWNSPLHF

length: 15
V: TRBV20-1
CDR3: CSALGQGAGNYGYTF

length: 15
V: TRBV4-2
CDR3: CASSQDRNVNQPQHF

length: 12
V: TRBV9
CDR3: CASSVPRDGYTF

length: 14
V: TRBV5-1
CDR3: CASRLGRGQETQYF

length: 12
V: TRBV24-1
CDR3: CATSYRTGELFF

length: 18
V: TRBV4-1
CDR3: CASSQDGGGRQSNQPQHF

length: 16
V: TRBV12-3/TRBV12-4
CDR3: CASSQRLAGPLGTQYF

length: 13
V: TRBV29-1
CDR3: CSVKLVGNQPQHF

length: 14
V: TRBV6-1
CDR3: CASSDRFNTGELFF

length: 12
V: TRBV29-1
CDR3: CSVEGEIGYKYF

length: 13
V: TRBV29-1
CDR3: CSVAGGRDTEAFF

length: 15
V: TRBV18
CDR3: CASSWTALHTGELFF

length: 13
V: TRBV5-6
CDR3: CASSLRGDYEQYF

length: 13
V: TRBV6-1
CDR3: CASRLERGRTQYF

length: 16
V: TRBV24-1
CDR3: CATSDSGGSSYNEQFF

length: 12
V: TRBV28
CDR3: CATGSPSYEQYF

length: 13
V: TRBV29-1
CDR3: CSVASGGGTEAFF

length: 15
V: TRBV5-1
CDR3: CASSLALAEYNEQFF

length: 13
V: TRBV6-1
CDR3: CASRDGLWDEQYF

length: 18
V: TRBV27
CDR3: CASSSRPHSGRAFNEQFF

length: 15
V: TRBV15
CDR3: CATSSSLAGGLKQFF

length: 15
V: TRBV30
CDR3: CAWGPGTSPYNEQFF

length: 15
V: TRBV28
CDR3: CASRSGTGVLETQYF

length: 12
V: TRBV29-1
CDR3: CSVLAGNYEQYF

length: 14
V: TRBV5-1
CDR3: CASSPGASGNTIYF

length: 12
V: TRBV12-3/TRBV12-4
CDR3: CASSLVAPGYTF

length: 15
V: TRBV7-6
CDR3: CASSLGSGDGNEQFF

length: 17
V: TRBV6-1
CDR3: CASSQGLAGGSTDTQYF

length: 16
V: TRBV27
CDR3: CASSFSSGRATDTQYF

length: 15
V: TRBV12-3/TRBV12-4
CDR3: CASRFTTGLNTEAFF

length: 19
V: TRBV11-1
CDR3: CASSLFGLAGVYSYNEQFF

length: 15
V: TRBV28
CDR3: CASSSLDREGQPQHF

length: 17
V: TRBV5-1
CDR3: CASSDGPRQGGTGELFF

length: 12
V: TRBV12-3/TRBV12-4
CDR3: CASSYPGSPLHF

length: 14
V: TRBV9
CDR3: CASNKGGDLYEQFF

length: 14
V: TRBV20-1
CDR3: CSAPTPLTGYEQYF